This T cell receptor beta chain was recovered during a study of sequential checkpoint blockade in melanoma. Trimming cost V 2 bases and J 0 bases, with 6 bases left between them. Germline V CDR1 and CDR2: SGDLS, YYNGEE. The CDR3 covers 14 residues. Specified treatment: randomized to nivolumab then ipilimumab (arm A) or the reverse (arm B). None of the patients previously received DNA-damaging chemotherapy. Live CD3+CD8+ CD19− CD56− cells were sorted from PBMCs. The table came from immunoSEQ multiplex PCR; TCRdb's copy has only in-frame clones and leaves some out. The sample consists of 17,000 or so clones, about 80% of them appearing once.

The chain has TRBV9 and TRBJ1-3; no reliable D call. This sequence was found in a human donor with melanoma. This specimen consisted of CD8+ T cells sorted from blood (inferred from file names), obtained from a patient given nivolumab and ipilimumab in sequence. The CDR3 protein is CASSVSLSGNTIYF. CDR3 nucleotides: TGTGCCAGCAGCGTCTCTCTCTCTGGAAACACCATATATTTT.